The 9 T cell receptor beta chains in this list originate from one sample, sequenced in a study of T cell clonality in common variable immunodeficiency (dated by TCRdb to about 2015). The library relied on the immunoSEQ multiplex PCR assay. TCRdb re-hosts the immuneACCESS table, in-frame sequences only. Its copies lack some clones; in the studies checked, an unresolved V gene accounts for under half of them, and the cause for the rest is not known. Here the sample lists about 81,000 clones, none seen once only. Around 0.8% of the sample comes from the top ten. Input material: peripheral blood mononuclear cells. The receptor source for this set is a person aged 18 to 75 in good health.

This clone was detected ten times or more. The read terminates 3 residues ahead of where the CDR3 ends, so the germline J gene completes it. The V call is TRBV9, the J call TRBJ2-7; D may be TRBD2 (6 bases). The germline V and J ends were trimmed by 5 bases and 0 bases, with 15 bases remaining between them. Germline CDR1 reads SGDLS; CDR2 reads YYNGEE. This CDR3 has 15 amino acids. The CDR3 DNA, read in part, is TGTGCCAGCAGTGCCAGCGGGTTAAGCTCCTACGAG. This gives the protein CASSASGLSSYE. The whole CDR3 sequence reads CASSASGLSSYEQYF. Looking up the rest from reference TRBV9 and TRBJ2-7 gives the full variable domain: DSGVTQTPKHLITATGQRVTLRCSPRSGDLSVYWYQQSLDQGLQFLIQYYNGEERAKGNILERFSAQQFPDLHSELNLSSLELGDSALYFCASSASGLSSYEQYFGPGTRLTVT.

Many counts were recorded for this clone. Sequencing ends 3 residues short of the CDR3 end; the germline J gene provides the rest. The chain has TRBV5-1 and TRBJ2-1; D might be TRBD2 (5 bases). This CDR3 has 14 amino acids. Germline CDR1 reads SGHRS; CDR2 reads YFSETQ. With 1 base removed from V and 7 bases from J, the gap between germline ends came to 12 bases. The CDR3 protein is CASSLSGAVNEQFF. The part of the CDR3 DNA that was read is TGCGCCAGCAGCTTGAGCGGTGCGGTTAATGAG.

This clone occurred many times. Read coverage stops 3 residues before the CDR3 terminus; the germline J gene supplies the remainder. The chain has TRBV6-2 or TRBV6-3 and TRBJ1-5; D is unresolved. The CDR3 has 15 residues. V dropped 4 bases and J dropped 5 bases, with 15 bases sitting between them. Germline-derived CDR1 and CDR2 are MNHEY and SVGEGT. CDR3 in amino acids: CASSSVTARDQPQHF. The CDR3 bases that were read are TGTGCCAGCAGTTCCGTAACGGCAAGGGATCAGCCC.

In its sample, this clone was seen many times. The CDR3 is cut off 3 residues early in the read; its end comes from the germline J gene. The chain is built from TRBV6-2 or TRBV6-3 and TRBJ2-7; D perhaps matches TRBD2 (6 bases). V dropped 2 bases and J dropped 6 bases, with 11 bases sitting between them. In germline, CDR1 is MNHEY, CDR2 SVGEGT. This CDR3 has 13 residues. CDR3 DNA (partial): TGTGCCAGCAGTTACGGGGGGACTGCCGAG. This translates into CASSYGGTAE. The entire CDR3 reads CASSYGGTAEQYF.

This clone occurred many times. The CDR3 is cut off 3 residues early in the read; its end comes from the germline J gene. The V and J genes are TRBV19 and TRBJ2-1; possible D gene TRBD2, 5 bases. The CDR3 sequence is 12 residues long. The germline V gene encodes CDR1 LNHDA and CDR2 SQIVND (reference sequence). V was pared by 7 bases and J by 8 bases, with 12 bases between. The CDR3: CASTTTSHEQFF. The CDR3 bases that were read are TGTGCCAGTACGACTACATCCCATGAG.

In its sample, this clone was seen many times. The read comes to an end 3 residues before the CDR3 does, leaving the germline J gene to fill in the end. The V and J genes are TRBV11-2 and TRBJ1-1; D gene ambiguous. V lost 2 bases, J lost 1 base, and 8 bases lay in between. CDR3 size: 14 residues. In germline, CDR1 is SGHAT, CDR2 FQNNGV. The part of the CDR3 DNA that was read is TGTGCCAGCAGCTTACAGGCGCGGAACACTGAA. It codes for CASSLQARNTE. The entire CDR3 protein reads CASSLQARNTEAFF.

There are many counts of this clone. Sequencing ends 3 residues short of the CDR3 end; the germline J gene provides the rest. The chain couples TRBV5-4 to TRBJ1-1; possibly TRBD1 for D (6 bases). In germline, CDR1 is SGHNT, CDR2 YYREEE (reference sequence). The CDR3 spans 13 residues. CDR3 sequence reads: CASSPTGPGEAFF. The sequenced CDR3 bases are TGTGCCAGCAGCCCGACAGGCCCGGGAGAA.

Ten or more counts support this clone. The read ends 3 residues before the CDR3 terminus; that terminus is restored from the germline J gene. V gene TRBV7-8 combines with J gene TRBJ2-1; 7 nucleotides agree with TRBD2. Per the germline V gene, CDR1 is SGHVS and CDR2 is FQNEAQ. Trimming took 6 bases from V and 8 from J; bases not matched to a gene: 16. This CDR3 region has 16 residues. The sequenced CDR3 bases are TGTGCCAGCAGGAGCTTGCTTGGGGGGGAGCGGGATGAG. It translates to CASRSLLGGERDE. The full CDR3 sequence reads CASRSLLGGERDEQFF.

This clone showed up many times. With the read ending 3 residues before the CDR3 end, the germline J gene is used to fill in that end. The chain couples TRBV13 to TRBJ1-5; 12 nucleotides agree with TRBD1. The V and J ends lost 4 bases and 2 bases, in that order; junction bases with no gene match: 12. The CDR3 totals 19 residues. Germline CDR1 and CDR2: PRHDT and FYEKMQ (reference sequence). The sequenced CDR3 bases are TGTGCCAGCAGCTCGGGGCGGGGACAGGGGGCGGGAGGCAATCAGCCC. This encodes CASSSGRGQGAGGNQP. From start to end, the CDR3 is CASSSGRGQGAGGNQPQHF.